This is a list of T cell receptor beta chains from one sample in a study of identical twins. Each CDR3 protein is one row after TCRdb ran MiXCR on the 5' RACE reads. The table lists 400,000 to 550,000 distinct CDR3 sequences, around 20% of them singletons. The sample was also reused in another study, on T cells expressing NK-cell markers.

The sample consisted of CD4+ T cells sorted from blood. These TCRs come from a woman under 30 in good health. Both conserved end residues are part of each CDR3. Fields, in order: clone size, D gene, V gene, J gene, CDR3 DNA, CDR3 protein. The D gene is left open where the match is weak. For some rows the clone size is stated as once, few or many, or as a class when expanded; others skip it.

NA	TRBD1	TRBV6-5	TRBJ2-7	TGTGCCAGCAGTTACTCGGGGACAGGTGGCTACGAGCAGTACTTC	CASSYSGTGGYEQYF
NA	TRBD2	TRBV9	TRBJ2-7	TGTGCCAGCAGCGTTTGGTCGGGGGGAAACTACGAGCAGTACTTC	CASSVWSGGNYEQYF
NA	TRBD2	TRBV4-3	TRBJ2-2	TGCGCCAGCAGAGGGGGACTAGCTTTATCCACCGGGGAGCTGTTTTTT	CASRGGLALSTGELFF
many	NA	TRBV6-1	TRBJ2-7	TGTGCCAGCAGCGGACGGAGGGCTTCCTACGAGCAGTACTTC	CASSGRRASYEQYF
few	TRBD1	TRBV7-9	TRBJ1-2	TGTGCCAGCAGCACCTACAGGGGGAGTCATGGCTACACCTTC	CASSTYRGSHGYTF
NA	TRBD2	TRBV6-2/TRBV6-3	TRBJ2-1	TGTGCCAGCGGGGAGCGGGGAAGCTCCTACAATGAGCAGTTCTTC	CASGERGSSYNEQFF
NA	TRBD2	TRBV4-2	TRBJ2-1	TGTGCCAGCAGCCAAGTGGCGGGAGGGACCTACAATGAGCAGTTCTTC	CASSQVAGGTYNEQFF
once	NA	TRBV7-9	TRBJ1-1	TGTGCCAGCAGCCCCCAGTTGACGGGGAACACTGAAGCTTTCTTT	CASSPQLTGNTEAFF
few	NA	TRBV20-1	TRBJ1-2	TGCAGTGCTAGTCGGGGGAACTATGGCTACACCTTC	CSASRGNYGYTF
few	NA	TRBV9	TRBJ1-2	TGTGCCAGCAGCGTAGACCCCCTACCCGACTATGGCTACACCTTC	CASSVDPLPDYGYTF
NA	NA	TRBV4-2	TRBJ2-1	TGTGCCAGCAGCCAAGATCGTACTACTAACAATGAGCAGTTCTTC	CASSQDRTTNNEQFF
few	NA	TRBV12-3/TRBV12-4	TRBJ2-2	TGTGCCAGCAGTTTAAGCGCTGCGAACACCGGGGAGCTGTTTTTT	CASSLSAANTGELFF
few	NA	TRBV2	TRBJ1-1	TGTGCCAGCAGTGCCAACCGTCGGACTGAAGCTTTCTTT	CASSANRRTEAFF
few	NA	TRBV12-3/TRBV12-4	TRBJ1-5	TGTGCCAGCAGCCACGGACACCGCAATAGCAATCAGCCCCAGCATTTT	CASSHGHRNSNQPQHF
NA	TRBD2	TRBV7-2	TRBJ2-1	TGTGCCAGCAGCTTGAGGAGCGGGGTGTACAATGAGCAGTTCTTC	CASSLRSGVYNEQFF
few	NA	TRBV9	TRBJ2-3	TGTGCCAGCAGCGTAGCGGGGCGCGGCCCAGATACGCAGTATTTT	CASSVAGRGPDTQYF
many	NA	TRBV11-3	TRBJ2-1	TGTGCCAGCAGCTTTTCTGCCGGTGAGCAGTTCTTC	CASSFSAGEQFF
NA	NA	TRBV5-5	TRBJ2-7	TGTGCCAGCAGCTTGTGGGCCTTGGGACCAATCGAGCAGTACTTC	CASSLWALGPIEQYF
NA	NA	TRBV18	TRBJ2-7	TGTGCCAGCTCACCAGAACAGAGCTCCTACGAGCAGTACTTC	CASSPEQSSYEQYF
few	TRBD1	TRBV12-3/TRBV12-4	TRBJ2-2	TGTGCCAGCAGTACAGGGGGCCACACCGGGGAGCTGTTTTTT	CASSTGGHTGELFF
few	NA	TRBV20-1	TRBJ2-1	TGCAGTGCCAAACATTCTCCCCATGAGCAGTTCTTC	CSAKHSPHEQFF
NA	NA	TRBV7-9	TRBJ2-3	TGTGCCAGCAGCCCGGTCAATACGCAGTATTTT	CASSPVNTQYF
few	TRBD1	TRBV6-1	TRBJ1-6	TGTGCCAGCAGAAGGGGACAGGCGGGAAATTCACCCCTCCACTTT	CASRRGQAGNSPLHF
NA	NA	TRBV12-3/TRBV12-4	TRBJ2-3	TGTGCCAGCAGGAAGGGGCAGAGCACAGATACGCAGTATTTT	CASRKGQSTDTQYF
NA	NA	TRBV20-1	TRBJ2-5	TGCAGTACGGGCCGGGCGGATTTCCAAGAGACCCAGTACTTC	CSTGRADFQETQYF
few	TRBD1	TRBV20-1	TRBJ2-2	TGCAGTGCTAGAAGACAGGGATTTGGGGAGCTGTTTTTT	CSARRQGFGELFF
NA	TRBD2	TRBV27	TRBJ2-4	TGTGCCAGCAGTCAATCGGGACTAGCGGGGGGTGGTAAAAACATTCAGTACTTC	CASSQSGLAGGGKNIQYF
few	TRBD2	TRBV4-1	TRBJ2-7	TGCGCCAGCAGCCACGAAGCTAGCGGGGTTCGTGACTCCTACGAGCAGTACTTC	CASSHEASGVRDSYEQYF
NA	NA	TRBV6-5	TRBJ1-4	TGTGCCAGCAGTTACGGCGGGACTGTTAATGAAAAACTGTTTTTT	CASSYGGTVNEKLFF
NA	NA	TRBV24-1	TRBJ2-1	TGTGCCACCAGTGAGGGGGGCGCATCCTACAATGAGCAGTTCTTC	CATSEGGASYNEQFF
few	NA	TRBV12-3/TRBV12-4	TRBJ2-2	TGTGCCAGCAGTTTCCAGCGGGACACCGGGGAGCTGTTTTTT	CASSFQRDTGELFF
few	TRBD1	TRBV2	TRBJ2-2	TGTGCCAGCCGGGGACAGGGGCTTGCCGGGGAGCTGTTTTTT	CASRGQGLAGELFF
few	NA	TRBV7-2	TRBJ2-2	TGTGCCAGCAGCCAAAGGTCCGGGGTGGCCGGGGAGCTGTTTTTT	CASSQRSGVAGELFF
few	NA	TRBV20-1	TRBJ1-6	TGCAGTGCTATGTCAGCTAATTCACCCCTCCACTTT	CSAMSANSPLHF
NA	TRBD2	TRBV12-3/TRBV12-4	TRBJ2-1	TGTGCCAGCAGTTTAGTAGCTTCGACTAGCGGGAGGGAGCAGTTCTTC	CASSLVASTSGREQFF
once	NA	TRBV29-1	TRBJ2-5	TGCAGCGTTGCCCAGCGGGTAGTCCAAGAGACCCAGTACTTC	CSVAQRVVQETQYF
few	NA	TRBV7-9	TRBJ2-2	TGTGCCAGCAGCCAGGGGCGTTTCACCGGGGAGCTGTTTTTT	CASSQGRFTGELFF
NA	NA	TRBV5-6	TRBJ2-5	TGTGCCAGCACCTACCGGAATCCACAAGAGACCCAGTACTTC	CASTYRNPQETQYF
NA	NA	TRBV20-1	TRBJ2-1	TGCAGTGCTTTGAGGTTAGCGGCCTACAATGAGCAGTTCTTC	CSALRLAAYNEQFF
NA	TRBD2	TRBV9	TRBJ2-3	TGTGCCAGCAGCGTTAGCGGGATAAGCACAGATACGCAGTATTTT	CASSVSGISTDTQYF
NA	NA	TRBV3-1	TRBJ2-7	TGTGCCAACAGCGATCGGGACCGTTCCTACGAGCAGTACTTC	CANSDRDRSYEQYF
NA	NA	TRBV20-1	TRBJ2-3	TGCAGTGCTAGAGTAGGAGGGGGCGGGACAGATACGCAGTATTTT	CSARVGGGGTDTQYF
NA	NA	TRBV11-3	TRBJ2-2	TGTGCCAGCCTGAACCCCGCATCCGGGGAGCTGTTTTTT	CASLNPASGELFF
many	NA	TRBV20-1	TRBJ2-1	TGCAGTGCTAGTCCCACAGGGCGGTCCAATGAGCAGTTCTTC	CSASPTGRSNEQFF
NA	NA	TRBV20-1	TRBJ2-7	TGCAGTGCTCAGGGACAAGGGCTCTACGAGCAGTACTTC	CSAQGQGLYEQYF